This TCR beta chain originates from a study of shared clonotypes between healthy human individuals. Whole-study findings and limits: Incompleteness in sorted-subset sequencing, despite large depth, was shown by rarefaction. Tissues were not sampled, only blood, and their repertoires likely differ.

Healthy and HIV-negative, the adult donors had no recent acute infections or vaccinations. On this clone: Its specificity is unknown. A junction end diverges from the germline sequence, so it may reflect a read error.

The method was immunoSEQ multiplex PCR; TCRdb's version includes in-frame clones alone and lacks a portion of them. The sample lists around 2.1 million clones; around 95% were seen once. This CDR3 contains 14 residues. Germline V gene data show CDR1 as SNHLY and CDR2 as FYNNEI. The receptor was derived from a man between 18 and 35 years old in good health. This sequence joins TRBV2 and TRBJ2-7; D not resolved. Sample: naive CD4+ T cells sorted from blood. Subset defined: CD45RA+ positively selected. The CDR3 loop reads CASSDLVTALVSPF. CDR3 DNA sequence: TGTGCCAGCAGTGATTTGGTTACAGCCCTCGTTAGTCCGTTC.